This entry is about one TCR beta chain. The antigen remains undetermined. The source of the sample is a study of shared clonotypes between healthy human individuals. Broader study findings: With a handful of donors compared, approximately 5.5% of naive CD4 clonotypes were shared.

When replicate PCRs were run on sorted subsets, they used 150 to 250 ng DNA, about 31,000 T cell genomes. Clones were sequenced by immunoSEQ multiplex PCR, and TCRdb holds only the in-frame ones, with some missing. This sample carries under 750,000 clones, around 70% of them seen once, and the ten largest clones take less than 2%. Germline V gene sequence: CDR1 MNHNS, CDR2 SASEGT. This CDR3 comprises 13 residues. V gave up 2 bases and J gave up 9 bases, with 11 bases separating them. HIV-negative, healthy adults without recent acute infections or vaccinations were the donors. The sequence derives from a woman under 40 in good health. The source material was memory CD4+ T cells sorted from blood. The sample's subset: CD45RA-negative fraction. The chain joins TRBV6-1 to TRBJ2-1; D not certain. The CDR3 DNA sequence: TGTGCCAGCAGTGAATGGGCCCTTCCTGAGCAGTTCTTC. Protein product: CASSEWALPEQFF.